This TCR beta chain was sequenced for a study of T cell changes during pregnancy in multiple sclerosis. Trimming pared 6 bases from V and 9 bases from J, leaving 18 bases between. The germline V gene encodes CDR1 ENHRY and CDR2 SYGVKD. This CDR3 has 14 amino acids. Produced via immunoSEQ multiplex PCR; TCRdb's table is partial and in-frame only. The profile covers 95,000 to 100,000 clones, with around 92% appearing a single time and over 3% taken by the ten largest. The sequencing here drew on peripheral blood, taken in the second trimester of pregnancy. This TCR came from a female donor with multiple sclerosis, enrolled in a pregnancy study. The chain uses TRBV10-3 and TRBJ2-1, with D possibly TRBD2 on 6 matching bases. The DNA of the CDR3 is TGTGCCATCAGGACTAGTGGGGCTTTTACTGAGCAGTTCTTC. Translated, it gives CAIRTSGAFTEQFF.